This T cell receptor (beta chain) originates from a study of immune heterogeneity within non-small cell lung tumors. Template was bulk tumor genomic DNA, roughly 600 ng per sample. Several biopsies per primary tumor, spaced far apart, were taken during surgery. Before undergoing curative surgery, patients had newly diagnosed non-small cell lung cancer that was untreated. Details on this clonotype: A clone one base away is much larger, so this may be a read error.

Using 32 V and 13 J primers, multiplex PCR amplified TCR beta CDR3. TCRdb redid the calling of the multiplex PCR reads with MiXCR, one entry per CDR3 protein. This sample has about 15,000 distinct CDR3 sequences, with approximately 26% found just once. The clonotype comes from a man aged 35 to 55 with non-small cell lung cancer. The sequenced sample consisted of lung tumor tissue.

The CDR3 DNA follows: TGTGCCAGCAGTAGGGACAGAAATTCACCCCCCCACTTT. It is translated as CASSRDRNSPPHF. The V gene is TRBV28, the J gene TRBJ1-6; 7 positions agree with TRBD1. CDR3 length equals 13 residues. Germline CDR1 and CDR2: MDHEN and SYDVKM.